This T cell receptor beta chain was identified in a study of blood T cell repertoires in COVID-19. Profiling relied on immunoSEQ multiplex PCR, and the TCRdb table lists in-frame clones only, not all of them. The sample carries 150,000 to 200,000 clones, 87% recorded once. Germline CDR1 and CDR2: SGHNT and YENEEA. Trimming shortened V by 5 bases and J by 5 bases, and 13 bases separated the two germline ends. The CDR3 has 13 residues. The chain couples TRBV11-3 to TRBJ2-7; no clear D. The sample comprised peripheral blood. This TCR came from a woman aged 45-65 years with acute or convalescent COVID-19. The CDR3 here is CASSQQPWDEQYF. The CDR3, as DNA: TGTGCCAGCAGCCAACAGCCGTGGGACGAGCAGTACTTC.